Below, 21 T cell receptor beta chains from the same sample are listed, as sequenced in a study of cytotoxic CD8 clonotypes in ibrutinib-treated CLL. Here immunoSEQ multiplex PCR was the method, and the copy in TCRdb shows in-frame clones only, minus some. The sample lists about 300,000 clones; roughly 76% were seen once. Sequences were derived from PBMCs, sampled at disease progression, from a patient treated with ibrutinib. These TCRs come from a human donor with chronic lymphocytic leukemia.

With respect to this clone: At the DNA level, this CDR3 is encoded by other sequences in the same sample as well. The rearrangement uses TRBV11-2 and TRBJ2-7; possible D gene TRBD2, 7 bases. The CDR3 loop spans 13 amino acids. Germline V gives CDR1 SGHAT, CDR2 FQNNGV. Between the trimmed V and J ends, which lost 6 bases and 4 bases, there was a span of 13 bases. CDR3 bases: TGTGCCAGCAGTCTCGGGGGGCTTTACGAGCAGTACTTC. Translation gives CASSLGGLYEQYF.

The chain joins TRBV6-5 to TRBJ2-7; D is undetermined. Trimming shortened V by 5 bases and J by 5 bases, and 13 bases separated the two germline ends. This CDR3 is 13 amino acids long. Germline CDR1 reads MNHEY; CDR2 reads SVGAGI. This chain's CDR3 is CASSHRSRDEQYF. The CDR3 DNA sequence: TGTGCCAGCAGTCATCGCTCTCGGGACGAGCAGTACTTC.

The chain is built from TRBV5-1 and TRBJ1-1, with D maybe TRBD1 (5 bases). This CDR3 contains 15 residues. Germline V CDR1 and CDR2: SGHRS, YFSETQ. Trimming removed 4 bases at V and 1 base at J, with 14 bases between. CDR3 coding DNA: TGCGCCAGCAGCGGAGTGGTTGGGGGGAACACTGAAGCTTTCTTT. It codes for CASSGVVGGNTEAFF.

The rearrangement links TRBV10-3 to TRBJ1-5; the D is unclear. Germline V CDR1 and CDR2: ENHRY, SYGVKD. This CDR3 is 16 amino acids long. The germline V and J ends were trimmed by 6 bases and 0 bases, with 15 bases remaining between them. The CDR3 bases are TGTGCCATCAGCACGGGGAGGGTTAATAGCAATCAGCCCCAGCATTTT. It codes for CAISTGRVNSNQPQHF.

The chain has TRBV5-4 and TRBJ1-2, with TRBD1 matching 8 bases. This CDR3 has 14 residues. V lost 4 bases, J lost 7 bases, and 9 bases stayed unmatched. Germline V gene data show CDR1 as SGHNT and CDR2 as YYREEE (reference sequence). In nucleotides, the CDR3 is TGTGCCAGCAGCCGCGTTGGGACAGGCTCTGGCTACACCTTC. The encoded protein is CASSRVGTGSGYTF.

This chain links TRBV7-6 with TRBJ1-1, with D uncertain. Germline CDR1 is SGHVS and CDR2 is FNYEAQ. The CDR3 sequence is 13 residues long. The V gene lost 3 bases and the J gene lost 3 bases, with 8 bases spanning the gap. The DNA for the CDR3 is TGTGCCAGCAGCTTGGAGCAACACACTGAAGCTTTCTTT. Its protein product is CASSLEQHTEAFF.

The CDR3 DNA follows: TGTGCCAGCAGCGGGACTAGCGGACCCTACGAGCAGTACTTC. Its protein product is CASSGTSGPYEQYF. The gene calls are TRBV7-3 and TRBJ2-7; TRBD2 matches at 11 bases. Germline-derived CDR1 and CDR2 are SGHTA and FQGTGA. The length of the CDR3 is 14 residues. The J segment lost 2 bases and the V segment lost 5 bases, leaving 2 bases of the junction unmatched.

V is TRBV7-8 and J is TRBJ2-7; D not certain. The CDR3 spans 14 residues. The germline CDR1 and CDR2 sequences are SGHVS and FQNEAQ. V was trimmed by 1 base and J by 1 base, leaving 8 bases between them. In nucleotides, the CDR3 is TGTGCCAGCAGCTTAGGCCTACAGTCCTACGAGCAGTACTTC. This encodes CASSLGLQSYEQYF.

The V and J genes are TRBV2 and TRBJ2-7; D perhaps matches TRBD1 (6 bases). This CDR3 is 12 amino acids long. Trimming took 6 bases from V and 6 from J, leaving 12 bases between them. CDR1 is SNHLY, CDR2 FYNNEI, per germline. In DNA, the CDR3 is TGTGCCAGCAGCACCAGGGGTGTCGAGCAGTACTTC. Protein sequence: CASSTRGVEQYF.

The chain joins TRBV28 to TRBJ2-7, with TRBD2 matching over 11 bases. V dropped 6 bases and J dropped 6; count of bases not matched to a gene: 13. The CDR3 has 16 residues. Germline V gene sequence: CDR1 MDHEN, CDR2 SYDVKM. CDR3 sequence reads: CASSPYEGLAGAEQYF. The CDR3 DNA reads TGTGCCAGCAGCCCCTACGAAGGACTAGCGGGCGCCGAGCAGTACTTC.

V usage is TRBV27 and J usage is TRBJ1-1, with D perhaps matching TRBD1 (6 bases). Germline V lookup: CDR1 MNHEY, CDR2 SMNVEV (reference sequence). This CDR3 spans 13 amino acids. Trimming pared 5 bases from V and 1 base from J, leaving 8 bases between. This CDR3 reads CASSPQGNTEAFF. Here the CDR3 DNA reads TGTGCCAGCAGTCCACAGGGGAACACTGAAGCTTTCTTT.

This clone was picked up one time. This chain links TRBV4-1 with TRBJ2-1, with D possibly being TRBD1 (6 bases). Germline CDR1 MGHRA, CDR2 YSYEKL. The CDR3 runs to 14 residues. Trimming stripped 0 bases from V and 5 bases from J, with 8 bases between. CDR3 in DNA: TGCGCCAGCAGCCAAGACAACAGGGACAATGAGCAGTTCTTC. It is translated as CASSQDNRDNEQFF.

This clone was seen a few times. The rearrangement links TRBV5-4 to TRBJ1-2; a weak D match, TRBD1 (5 bases). V was shortened by 3 bases and J by 3 bases, with 12 bases between the two germline ends. The CDR3 loop spans 14 amino acids. The germline V gene has CDR1 SGHNT and CDR2 YYREEE (reference sequence). CDR3 DNA: TGTGCCAGCAGCTCCCCCAGGGCTTACTATGGCTACACCTTC. Translating it yields CASSSPRAYYGYTF.

This clone appeared many times. V usage is TRBV7-3 and J usage is TRBJ1-5; D not resolved. The CDR3 sequence is 15 residues long. CDR1 and CDR2 from the germline V gene are SGHTA and FQGTGA. The V gene lost 6 bases and the J gene lost 0 bases, with 12 bases spanning the gap. CDR3 in amino acids: CASRQVWYSNQPQHF. The CDR3 coding sequence is TGTGCCAGCAGACAAGTGTGGTATAGCAATCAGCCCCAGCATTTT.

The chain couples TRBV4-1 to TRBJ1-6; D is undetermined. The germline V gene encodes CDR1 MGHRA and CDR2 YSYEKL. V was cut by 5 bases and J by 7 bases, with 15 bases left in between. CDR3 size: 15 residues. Here the CDR3 reads CASSSWGPLNSPLHF. CDR3 DNA sequence: TGCGCCAGCAGCTCTTGGGGTCCTCTGAATTCACCCCTCCACTTT.

CDR3 region: CASSPLPGGGKETQYF. The CDR3 nucleotides are TGTGCCAGCTCACCACTCCCGGGAGGGGGCAAAGAGACCCAGTACTTC. This rearrangement joins TRBV18 to TRBJ2-5; TRBD2 is a possible D gene (8 bases). Germline V CDR1 and CDR2: KGHSH, LQKENI. This CDR3 is built from 16 residues. The V and J ends lost 1 base and 3 bases respectively, with 15 bases between them.

This clone was counted a few times. CDR3 loop: CASSSTLTDTQYF. CDR3 DNA: TGTGCCAGCAGTTCGACTCTAACAGATACGCAGTATTTT. This sequence joins TRBV2 and TRBJ2-3; D unclear. The CDR3 has 13 amino acids. Germline-derived CDR1 and CDR2 are SNHLY and FYNNEI. The ends were cut back, 5 bases at V and 3 bases at J, with 9 bases in the middle. Drawing the rest from reference TRBV2 and TRBJ2-3, the complete variable domain is EPEVTQTPSHQVTQMGQEVILRCVPISNHLYFYWYRQILGQKVEFLVSFYNNEISEKSEIFDDQFSVERPDGSNFTLKIRSTKLEDSAMYFCASSSTLTDTQYFGPGTRLTVL.

CDR3 region: CASSQDPGQSNQPQHF. As DNA, the CDR3 is TGCGCCAGCAGCCAAGATCCGGGACAGAGCAATCAGCCCCAGCATTTT. The rearrangement uses TRBV4-1 and TRBJ1-5; 7 bases are a match to TRBD1. Trimming removed 0 bases from V and 1 base from J; junction bases left unmatched: 3. The CDR3 has 16 amino acids. Germline V gene lookup returns CDR1 MGHRA and CDR2 YSYEKL.

The chain joins TRBV18 to TRBJ2-1; D possibly uses TRBD1 or TRBD2 (5 bases each). There are 13 residues in the CDR3. V was shortened by 4 bases and J by 5 bases, with 9 bases between the two germline ends. The germline CDR1 and CDR2 sequences are KGHSH and LQKENI. The CDR3, as DNA: TGTGCCAGCTCACGGGACGGTAACAATGAGCAGTTCTTC. It translates to CASSRDGNNEQFF.

This chain joins TRBV7-3 and TRBJ2-3; D gene ambiguous. The CDR3 extends over 13 amino acids. V lost 3 bases to trimming and J lost 1 base, with 5 bases between them. CDR1 is SGHTA, CDR2 FQGTGA, per germline. CDR3 residues: CASSFSGTDTQYF. CDR3 nucleotides: TGTGCCAGCAGCTTCAGCGGCACAGATACGCAGTATTTT.

The rearrangement links TRBV5-1 to TRBJ2-4; the D gene is possibly TRBD2 (6 bases). CDR1 and CDR2 (germline): SGHRS, YFSETQ. The ends were cut back, 3 bases at V and 1 base at J, with 14 bases in the middle. The CDR3 has 16 amino acids. Here the CDR3 DNA reads TGCGCCAGCAGCTCCTTCGGGGGTAGGGCCAAAAACATTCAGTACTTC. Amino acid sequence: CASSSFGGRAKNIQYF.